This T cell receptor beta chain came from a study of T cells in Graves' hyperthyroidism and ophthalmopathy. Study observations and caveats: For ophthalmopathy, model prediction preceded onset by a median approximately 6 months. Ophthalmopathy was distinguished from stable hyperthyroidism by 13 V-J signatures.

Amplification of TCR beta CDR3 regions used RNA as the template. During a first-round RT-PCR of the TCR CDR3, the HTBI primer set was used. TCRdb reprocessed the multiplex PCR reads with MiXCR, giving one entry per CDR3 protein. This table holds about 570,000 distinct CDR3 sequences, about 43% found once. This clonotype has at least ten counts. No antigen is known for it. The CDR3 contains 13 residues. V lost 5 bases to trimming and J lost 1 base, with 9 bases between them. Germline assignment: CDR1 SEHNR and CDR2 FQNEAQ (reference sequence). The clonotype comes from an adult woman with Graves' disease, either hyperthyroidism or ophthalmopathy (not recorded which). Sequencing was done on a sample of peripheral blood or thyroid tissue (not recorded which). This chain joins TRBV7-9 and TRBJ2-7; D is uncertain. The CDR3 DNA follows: TGTGCCAGCAGCGCCCCTCATTCCTACGAGCAGTACTTC. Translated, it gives CASSAPHSYEQYF.